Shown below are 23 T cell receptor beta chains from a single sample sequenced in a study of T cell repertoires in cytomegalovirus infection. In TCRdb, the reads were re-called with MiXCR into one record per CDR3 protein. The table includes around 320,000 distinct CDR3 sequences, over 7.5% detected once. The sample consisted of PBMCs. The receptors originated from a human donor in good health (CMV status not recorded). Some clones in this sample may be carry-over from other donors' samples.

Here the CDR3 reads CASSLVPLAGDEQFF. The CDR3 DNA is TGTGCCAGCAGCTTAGTGCCCCTAGCGGGAGACGAGCAGTTCTTC. The chain links TRBV11-2 to TRBJ2-1; 10 positions match TRBD2. This CDR3 comprises 15 residues. Germline CDR1 and CDR2: SGHAT and FQNNGV. V trimming: 1 base; J trimming: 10 bases; junction bases outside the gene matches: 7.

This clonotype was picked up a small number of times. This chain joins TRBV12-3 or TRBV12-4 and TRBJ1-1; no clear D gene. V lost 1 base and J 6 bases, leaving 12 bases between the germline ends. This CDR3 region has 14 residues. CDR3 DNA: TGTGCCAGCAGTTTAGGTCAAGGAGTCGCTGAAGCTTTCTTT. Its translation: CASSLGQGVAEAFF.

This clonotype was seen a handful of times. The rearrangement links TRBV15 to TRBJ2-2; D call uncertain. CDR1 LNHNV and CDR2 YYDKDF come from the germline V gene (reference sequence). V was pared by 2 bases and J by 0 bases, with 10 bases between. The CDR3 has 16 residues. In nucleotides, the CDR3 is TGTGCCACCAGCAGATCCGGCAGGCCGAACACCGGGGAGCTGTTTTTT. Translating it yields CATSRSGRPNTGELFF.

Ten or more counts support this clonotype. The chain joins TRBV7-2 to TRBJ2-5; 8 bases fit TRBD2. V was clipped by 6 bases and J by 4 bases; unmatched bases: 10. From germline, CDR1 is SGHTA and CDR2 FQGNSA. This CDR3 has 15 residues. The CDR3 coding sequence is TGTGCCAGCAGTTCGGTCACGGGGGGGGGAGAGACCCAGTACTTC. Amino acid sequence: CASSSVTGGGETQYF.

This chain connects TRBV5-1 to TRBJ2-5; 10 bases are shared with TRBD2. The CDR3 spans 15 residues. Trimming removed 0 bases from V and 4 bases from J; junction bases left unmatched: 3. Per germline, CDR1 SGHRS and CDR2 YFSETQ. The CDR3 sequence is CASSLAGLASETQYF. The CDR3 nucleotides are TGCGCCAGCAGCTTGGCGGGACTAGCGTCAGAGACCCAGTACTTC. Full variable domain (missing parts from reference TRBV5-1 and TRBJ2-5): KAGVTQTPRYLIKTRGQQVTLSCSPISGHRSVSWYQQTPGQGLQFLFEYFSETQRNKGNFPGRFSGRQFSNSRSEMNVSTLELGDSALYLCASSLAGLASETQYFGPGTRLLVL.

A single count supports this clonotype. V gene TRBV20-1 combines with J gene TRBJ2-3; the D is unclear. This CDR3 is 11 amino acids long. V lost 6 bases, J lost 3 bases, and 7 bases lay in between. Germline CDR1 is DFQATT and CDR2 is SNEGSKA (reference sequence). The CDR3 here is CSAPVTDTQYF. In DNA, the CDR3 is TGCAGTGCCCCCGTGACAGATACGCAGTATTTT.

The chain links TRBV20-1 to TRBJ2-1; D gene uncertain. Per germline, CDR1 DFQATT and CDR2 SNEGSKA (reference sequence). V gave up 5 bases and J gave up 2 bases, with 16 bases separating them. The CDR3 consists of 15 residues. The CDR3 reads CSALPLRSPYNEQFF. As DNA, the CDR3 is TGCAGTGCTCTTCCTCTAAGGAGCCCCTACAATGAGCAGTTCTTC.

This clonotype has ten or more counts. The CDR3 region is CASSLPQGPRETQYF. The CDR3 bases are TGTGCCAGCAGCTTACCGCAGGGGCCTCGGGAGACCCAGTACTTC. The rearrangement links TRBV7-2 to TRBJ2-5; possibly TRBD1 for D (6 bases). The CDR3 covers 15 residues. Germline V lookup: CDR1 SGHTA, CDR2 FQGNSA. The ends were cut back, 2 bases at V and 5 bases at J, with 15 bases in the middle. The variable domain in full, with the rest retrieved from reference TRBV7-2 and TRBJ2-5, is GAGVSQSPSNKVTEKGKDVELRCDPISGHTALYWYRQSLGQGLEFLIYFQGNSAPDKSGLPSDRFSAERTGGSVSTLTIQRTQQEDSAVYLCASSLPQGPRETQYFGPGTRLLVL.

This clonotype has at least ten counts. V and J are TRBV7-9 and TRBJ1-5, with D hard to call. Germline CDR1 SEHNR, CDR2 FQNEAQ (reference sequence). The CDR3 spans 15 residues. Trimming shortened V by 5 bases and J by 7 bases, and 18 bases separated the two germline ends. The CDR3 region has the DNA TGTGCCAGCAGCCCCCTATCGGGCTCCAGCCAGCCCCAGCATTTT. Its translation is CASSPLSGSSQPQHF.

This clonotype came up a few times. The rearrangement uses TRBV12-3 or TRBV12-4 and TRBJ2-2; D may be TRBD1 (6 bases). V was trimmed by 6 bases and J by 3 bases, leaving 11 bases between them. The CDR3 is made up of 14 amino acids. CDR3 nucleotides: TGTGCCAGCAGCTCAGGGGTCTACACCGGGGAGCTGTTTTTT. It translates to CASSSGVYTGELFF.

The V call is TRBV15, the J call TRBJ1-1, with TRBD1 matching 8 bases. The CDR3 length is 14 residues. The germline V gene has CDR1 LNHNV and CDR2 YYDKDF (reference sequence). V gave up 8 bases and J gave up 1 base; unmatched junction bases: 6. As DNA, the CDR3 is TGTGCCACCGACACGGGACAGGCGAACACTGAAGCTTTCTTT. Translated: CATDTGQANTEAFF.

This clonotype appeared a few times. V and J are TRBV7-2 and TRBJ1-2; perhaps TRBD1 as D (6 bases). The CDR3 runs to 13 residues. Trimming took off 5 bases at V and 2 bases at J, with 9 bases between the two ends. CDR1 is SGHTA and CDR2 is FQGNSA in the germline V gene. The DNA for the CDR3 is TGTGCCAGCAGCCCAGGGGTCAACTATGGCTACACCTTC. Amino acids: CASSPGVNYGYTF.

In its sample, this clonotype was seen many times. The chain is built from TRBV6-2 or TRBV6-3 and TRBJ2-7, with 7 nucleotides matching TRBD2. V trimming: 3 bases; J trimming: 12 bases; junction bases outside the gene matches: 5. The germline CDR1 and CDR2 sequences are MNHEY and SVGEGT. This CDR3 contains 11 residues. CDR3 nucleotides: TGTGCCAGCAGTTATCCGACTAGCCCGTACTTC. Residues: CASSYPTSPYF.

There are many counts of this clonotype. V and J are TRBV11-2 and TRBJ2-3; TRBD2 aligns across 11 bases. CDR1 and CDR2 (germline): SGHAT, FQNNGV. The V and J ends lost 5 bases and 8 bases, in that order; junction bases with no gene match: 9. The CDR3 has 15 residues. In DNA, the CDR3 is TGTGCCAGCAGCGAGAACTCCGGGACTAGCGGTACGCAGTATTTT. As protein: CASSENSGTSGTQYF.

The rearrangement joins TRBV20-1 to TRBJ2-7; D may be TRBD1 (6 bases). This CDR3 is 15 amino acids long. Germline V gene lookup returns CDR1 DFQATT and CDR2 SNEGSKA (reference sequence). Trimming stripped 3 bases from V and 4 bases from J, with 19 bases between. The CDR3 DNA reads TGCAGTGCTAGGCCTGTGGACAGCCACTCTTACGAGCAGTACTTC. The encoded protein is CSARPVDSHSYEQYF.

CDR3 amino acids: CASSLRTPPNIQYF. CDR3 DNA: TGTGCCAGCAGTCTCCGAACTCCCCCCAACATTCAGTACTTC. The rearrangement uses TRBV28 and TRBJ2-4; no reliable D call. Germline V gene data show CDR1 as MDHEN and CDR2 as SYDVKM. Trimming left V 5 bases short and J 7 bases short, with 15 bases between. The CDR3 loop spans 14 amino acids. The variable domain in full, completed from reference TRBV28 and TRBJ2-4, reads DVKVTQSSRYLVKRTGEKVFLECVQDMDHENMFWYRQDPGLGLRLIYFSYDVKMKEKGDIPEGYSVSREKKERFSLILESASTNQTSMYLCASSLRTPPNIQYFGAGTRLSVL.

The CDR3 here is CSVDPREGNTEAFF. In DNA form, the CDR3 reads TGCAGTGTAGACCCCCGAGAAGGAAACACTGAAGCTTTCTTT. This sequence joins TRBV20-1 and TRBJ1-1; D gene uncertain. This CDR3 region has 14 residues. Deletions cut 7 bases from V and 2 bases from J, with 17 bases between. Germline V gene sequence: CDR1 DFQATT, CDR2 SNEGSKA (reference sequence).

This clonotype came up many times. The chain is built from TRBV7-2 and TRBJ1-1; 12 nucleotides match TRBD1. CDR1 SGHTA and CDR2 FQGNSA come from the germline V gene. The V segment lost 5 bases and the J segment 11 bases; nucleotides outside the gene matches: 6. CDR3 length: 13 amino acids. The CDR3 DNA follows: TGTGCCAGCAGCCGGGGACAGGGGGCTCGGGCTTTCTTT. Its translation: CASSRGQGARAFF.

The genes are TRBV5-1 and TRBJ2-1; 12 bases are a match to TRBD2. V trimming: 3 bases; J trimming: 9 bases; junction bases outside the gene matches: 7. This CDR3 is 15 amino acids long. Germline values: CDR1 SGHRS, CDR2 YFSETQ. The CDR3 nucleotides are TGCGCCAGCAGCTCTCTAGCGGGAGGGAGGGTTGAGCAGTTCTTC. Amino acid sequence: CASSSLAGGRVEQFF.

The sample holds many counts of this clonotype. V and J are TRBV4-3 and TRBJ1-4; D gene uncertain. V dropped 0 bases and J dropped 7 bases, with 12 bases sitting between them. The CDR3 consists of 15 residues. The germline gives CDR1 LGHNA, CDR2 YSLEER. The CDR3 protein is CASSQDRTESEKLFF. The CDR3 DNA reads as TGCGCCAGCAGCCAAGATCGTACAGAGAGTGAAAAACTGTTTTTT.

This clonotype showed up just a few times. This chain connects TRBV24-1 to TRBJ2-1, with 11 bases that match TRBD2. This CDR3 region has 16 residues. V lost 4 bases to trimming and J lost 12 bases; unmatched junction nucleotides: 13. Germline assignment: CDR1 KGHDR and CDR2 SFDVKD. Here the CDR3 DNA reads TGTGCCACCAGTGACCCCGGACTAGCGGGCCGCGCTGGGCAGTTCTTC. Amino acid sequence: CATSDPGLAGRAGQFF.

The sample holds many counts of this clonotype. The CDR3 DNA reads TGTGCCAGCAGCCCCGGGACAGGGGTTGGAGAGACCCAGTACTTC. As protein: CASSPGTGVGETQYF. The rearrangement links TRBV7-9 to TRBJ2-5, with 10 bases identical to TRBD1. The trim removed 5 bases at V and 4 bases at J, leaving 7 bases unmatched. Germline V gives CDR1 SEHNR, CDR2 FQNEAQ (reference sequence). CDR3 length: 15 amino acids.

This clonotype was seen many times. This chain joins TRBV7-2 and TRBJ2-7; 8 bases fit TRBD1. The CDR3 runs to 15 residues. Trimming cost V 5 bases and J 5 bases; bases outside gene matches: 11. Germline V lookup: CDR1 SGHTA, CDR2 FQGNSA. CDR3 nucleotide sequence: TGTGCCAGCAGCCCTGGGTCGGGACAGGCTAACGAGCAGTACTTC. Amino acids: CASSPGSGQANEQYF.